This T cell receptor beta chain was retrieved from a study of cytomegalovirus exposure and HLA in healthy donors. Whole-study results and caveats: Presence/absence analyses rested on an assumption that sequencing depth was roughly uniform across donors.

Comments on this clone: Its cognate antigen is unknown. Mismatch with germline at one junction end may stem from a read error.

It was with 60 Vbeta and 13 Jbeta primers that the PCR ran. Libraries were prepared by immunoSEQ multiplex PCR; TCRdb keeps only in-frame clonotypes and omits some of them. The data contain roughly 180,000 clones, 75% to 80% of them seen just once; the ten biggest clones take up around 15%. Germline-derived CDR1 and CDR2 are SQVTM and ANQGSEA. The CDR3 covers 13 residues. Material: PBMCs. This chain joins TRBV29-1 and TRBJ2-2; 8 bases align to TRBD2. The receptor comes from a man aged 50-59 years in good health and CMV-seropositive. The CDR3, as DNA: TGCAGCGCTGAAAGCGGGGGACACGGGGAGCTGTTTTTT. It yields the protein CSAESGGHGELFF.